This paragraph reports one T cell receptor beta chain. This specimen belongs to a study of blood T cell repertoires in COVID-19. V lost 4 bases and J 5 bases, leaving 11 bases between the germline ends. Germline V gives CDR1 MNHEY, CDR2 SVGAGI. This CDR3 region has 13 residues. Here immunoSEQ multiplex PCR was the method, and the copy in TCRdb shows in-frame clones only, minus some. The repertoire holds about 160,000 clones, with roughly 85% as singletons. The chain uses TRBV6-5 and TRBJ1-1; no definite D call. The sample was peripheral blood. The sequence derives from a human donor with acute or convalescent COVID-19. The donor label of this sample is uncertain. This CDR3 reads CASSSNLQTEAFF. The CDR3 bases are TGTGCCAGCAGTTCGAATTTGCAGACTGAAGCTTTCTTT.